The 17 T cell receptor beta chains below come from one sample, sequenced in a study. TCRdb re-analysed the 5' RACE reads in MiXCR, keeping a single row per CDR3 protein. This sample has several thousand distinct CDR3 sequences, with just over 30% found just once. Material for sequencing was memory CD4+ T cells sorted from a lymph node. The subset here: memory CD4+ T cells, CD4+CD45RO+CD25-. The source is a female donor with breast cancer.

This chain links TRBV4-2 with TRBJ2-7; D possibly corresponds to TRBD1 (6 bases). This CDR3 is built from 15 residues. Germline CDR1 is LGHNA and CDR2 is YNFKEQ. The ends were cut back, 2 bases at V and 4 bases at J, with 15 bases in the middle. The CDR3 DNA sequence: TGTGCCAGCAGCCAACGACAGGAGTCGGCATACGAGCAGTACTTC. This sequence encodes CASSQRQESAYEQYF.

In its sample, this clonotype is medium-sized (0.01 to 0.1%). The V call is TRBV20-1, the J call TRBJ2-1; TRBD2 matches at 12 bases. Germline V lookup: CDR1 DFQATT, CDR2 SNEGSKA (reference sequence). The CDR3 has 16 amino acids. Losses at the gene ends were 6 bases for V and 6 bases for J; bases not matched to a gene: 12. Here the CDR3 reads CSAMGLAGSDGNEQFF. The CDR3 region has the DNA TGCAGTGCCATGGGACTAGCGGGCTCTGACGGCAATGAGCAGTTCTTC.

This clonotype is large in the sample. V usage is TRBV20-1 and J usage is TRBJ1-2, with TRBD1 matching 9 bases. After removal of 2 bases from V and 8 bases from J, the junction contained 6 bases not matched to a gene. Germline V lookup: CDR1 DFQATT, CDR2 SNEGSKA (reference sequence). The CDR3 contains 13 residues. For the CDR3, the DNA is TGCAGTGCTAGAACAGGGGGCGATGGCGGCTACACCTTC. It yields the protein CSARTGGDGGYTF.

By sample fraction, this clonotype is medium-sized. The V gene is TRBV5-6, the J gene TRBJ2-3; D gene ambiguous. The germline CDR1 and CDR2 sequences are SGHDT and YYEEEE. Trimming left V 3 bases short and J 3 bases short, with 5 bases between. CDR3 length: 12 residues. The CDR3 is CASSSRTDTQYF. In DNA form, the CDR3 reads TGTGCCAGCAGCTCCCGAACAGATACGCAGTATTTT.

This clonotype is classed as medium-sized. The chain employs TRBV20-1 and TRBJ2-1, with 11 nucleotides matching TRBD2. The ends lost 0 bases at V and 5 bases at J; junction bases unmatched: 18. CDR3 length: 20 amino acids. Germline V gene data show CDR1 as DFQATT and CDR2 as SNEGSKA (reference sequence). CDR3 DNA sequence: TGCAGTGCTAGAGATCCCCTCGGGCTAGCGGGGGGCCGAACTGACAATGAGCAGTTCTTC. As protein: CSARDPLGLAGGRTDNEQFF.

This clonotype has a handful of counts. This rearrangement joins TRBV11-2 to TRBJ2-7, with TRBD1 matching over 7 bases. The V gene's germline CDR1 is SGHAT and CDR2 FQNNGV. This CDR3 is built from 13 residues. Trimming removed 6 bases from V and 2 bases from J; junction bases left unmatched: 4. The CDR3: CASSLQGTYEQYF. For the CDR3, the DNA is TGTGCCAGCAGTTTACAGGGGACCTACGAGCAGTACTTC.

J is TRBJ2-7 and V is TRBV6-6, with 7 bases aligning to TRBD2. CDR3 size: 15 residues. Per the germline V gene, CDR1 is MNHNY and CDR2 is SVGAGI (reference sequence). Trimming cost V 0 bases and J 3 bases; bases outside gene matches: 5. CDR3 loop: CASSYSRGGIYEQYF. The CDR3 nucleotides read TGTGCCAGCAGTTACTCGAGGGGAGGGATCTACGAGCAGTACTTC.

About this clonotype: At one end, the junction sequence differs from germline, possibly due to a read error. V is TRBV20-1 and J is TRBJ2-2, with D unclear. CDR3 length: 14 residues. CDR1 is DFQATT and CDR2 is SNEGSKA in the germline V gene (reference sequence). The DNA of the CDR3 is TGCAGTGCTAGGGACCCCTCGAACACCAGGGAGCTGTTTTTT. As protein: CSARDPSNTRELFF.

This clonotype occurred a few times. V is TRBV6-5 and J is TRBJ2-3, with D perhaps matching TRBD1 (6 bases). Trimming took off 2 bases at V and 3 bases at J, with 9 bases between the two ends. The CDR3 extends over 14 amino acids. Germline V gene data show CDR1 as MNHEY and CDR2 as SVGAGI. The CDR3 loop is CASSYGQGTDTQYF. As DNA, the CDR3 is TGTGCCAGCAGTTACGGGCAGGGGACAGATACGCAGTATTTT.

This clonotype is judged medium-sized. The chain employs TRBV11-2 and TRBJ2-5; 7 bases fit TRBD1. J was trimmed by 4 bases and V by 5 bases; bases with no gene match: 19. The CDR3 sequence is 18 residues long. CDR1 and CDR2 from the germline V gene are SGHAT and FQNNGV. CDR3 in DNA: TGTGCCAGCAGCCCCCGATTGTATGAGGGGGCGCAAACAGAGACCCAGTACTTC. This codes for CASSPRLYEGAQTETQYF.

V is TRBV5-5 and J is TRBJ2-7; D may be TRBD1 (6 bases). CDR1 and CDR2 from the germline V gene are SGHKS and YYEKEE (reference sequence). V lost 3 bases and J 0 bases, leaving 13 bases between the germline ends. This CDR3 contains 15 residues. The DNA for the CDR3 is TGTGCCAGCAGCTCCGGACAGCCCAACTCCTACGAGCAGTACTTC. Its protein is CASSSGQPNSYEQYF.

This sequence joins TRBV30 and TRBJ1-5, with 8 bases matching TRBD1. Germline values: CDR1 GTSNPN, CDR2 SVGIG (reference sequence). J was trimmed by 7 bases and V by 2 bases; bases with no gene match: 4. This CDR3 comprises 13 residues. CDR3 nucleotides: TGTGCCTGGAGTCACAGGGGGAGGCAGCCCCAGCATTTT. Translated: CAWSHRGRQPQHF.

The CDR3, as DNA: TGCAGTGCTAGAGAAAGGGGCAGGGCTGATCAGCCCCAGCATTTT. This translates into CSARERGRADQPQHF. This rearrangement joins TRBV20-1 to TRBJ1-5; a possible D gene is TRBD1 (5 bases). The V gene lost 0 bases and the J gene lost 5 bases, with 14 bases spanning the gap. From germline, CDR1 is DFQATT and CDR2 SNEGSKA (reference sequence). The CDR3 has 15 residues.

This clonotype was detected ten times or more. V usage is TRBV4-2 and J usage is TRBJ1-2, with TRBD1 identical over 7 bases. The CDR3 length is 15 residues. CDR1 and CDR2 (germline): LGHNA, YNFKEQ. J gave up 2 bases and V 3 bases, and 6 bases lay outside the gene matches. CDR3 residues: CASSHEQGNNYGYTF. The CDR3 region has the DNA TGTGCCAGCAGCCACGAACAGGGGAACAACTATGGCTACACCTTC.

The V and J genes are TRBV20-1 and TRBJ2-3; 12 bases are shared with TRBD2. This CDR3 is 15 amino acids long. Germline V CDR1 and CDR2: DFQATT, SNEGSKA (reference sequence). V was clipped by 4 bases and J by 4 bases; unmatched bases: 6. The CDR3, as DNA: TGCAGTGCTACCACGACTAGCGGGAGCGCAGATACGCAGTATTTT. This sequence encodes CSATTTSGSADTQYF.

The J gene is TRBJ2-5, the V gene TRBV5-4; D ambiguous. Trimming pared 7 bases from V and 6 bases from J, leaving 13 bases between. Germline V gene lookup returns CDR1 SGHNT and CDR2 YYREEE (reference sequence). The CDR3 extends over 12 amino acids. The CDR3 DNA is TGTGCCAGCGGAAAGGTTGCTCAGACCCAGTACTTC. Translation: CASGKVAQTQYF.

By proportion, this clonotype is medium-sized. CDR3 protein: CASRDRRRAKDDEQFF. CDR3 nucleotide sequence: TGTGCCAGCAGAGACCGGCGGAGGGCCAAGGACGATGAGCAGTTCTTC. V gene TRBV11-2 combines with J gene TRBJ2-1, with a possible D match to TRBD2 (6 bases). V gave up 6 bases and J gave up 8 bases, with 23 bases separating them. Looked up from germline, CDR1 is SGHAT and CDR2 is FQNNGV. The CDR3 consists of 16 residues. Together with reference TRBV11-2 and TRBJ2-1, the CDR3 gives the full variable domain: EAGVAQSPRYKIIEKRQSVAFWCNPISGHATLYWYQQILGQGPKLLIQFQNNGVVDDSQLPKDRFSAERLKGVDSTLKIQPAKLEDSAVYLCASRDRRRAKDDEQFFGPGTRLTVL.